These 6 T cell receptor beta chains share one sample of origin, sequenced in a study. Using its own MiXCR run on the RT-PCR reads, TCRdb lists one record per CDR3 protein. The table shows fewer than 800,000 distinct CDR3 sequences, with 14% occurring only once. Sequenced material: memory CD4+ T cells from blood. The source of these receptors is a female donor in good health, serving as a healthy control.

In the case of this clonotype: Since a much larger clone is just one base distant, this may be a read error. The rearrangement joins TRBV6-5 to TRBJ1-2; D gene ambiguous. Germline assignment: CDR1 MNHEY and CDR2 SVGAGI. This CDR3 contains 12 residues. The CDR3 region is CSSSYSSGGYTF. The CDR3 DNA reads TGTTCCAGCAGTTACTCGTCCGGTGGCTACACCTTC.

The table lists this clonotype with a few counts. The chain recombines TRBV20-1 with TRBJ2-1; TRBD2 agrees at 10 bases. V gave up 4 bases and J gave up 8 bases; unmatched junction bases: 14. The CDR3 length is 16 residues. Germline lookup yields CDR1 DFQATT and CDR2 SNEGSKA (reference sequence). Here the CDR3 DNA reads TGCAGTGCTACAGACCCAGCGGGAGGGCGTGGAGATGAGCAGTTCTTC. Translating it yields CSATDPAGGRGDEQFF.

This clonotype appeared a few times. The genes are TRBV5-5 and TRBJ1-2; D not certain. CDR3 size: 13 residues. The germline gives CDR1 SGHKS, CDR2 YYEKEE (reference sequence). Deletions cut 0 bases from V and 7 bases from J, with 10 bases between. CDR3 region: CASSLAVRSGYTF. DNA of the CDR3: TGTGCCAGCAGCTTGGCAGTCCGAAGTGGCTACACCTTC.

This clonotype was found many times. The chain links TRBV20-1 to TRBJ2-1, with 11 bases fitting TRBD2. Germline CDR1 is DFQATT and CDR2 is SNEGSKA (reference sequence). CDR3 length: 17 amino acids. With V trimmed by 4 bases and J by 9 bases, 17 bases remained unmatched. The CDR3 sequence: CSATATVAGTSGLEQFF. As DNA, the CDR3 is TGCAGTGCTACAGCGACCGTGGCCGGGACTAGCGGACTTGAGCAGTTCTTC.

This clonotype was counted only a few times. V gene TRBV7-3 combines with J gene TRBJ2-7, with TRBD1 matching 7 bases. This CDR3 is 11 amino acids long. Germline loops: CDR1 SGHTA, CDR2 FQGTGA. V lost 5 bases, J lost 8 bases, and 3 bases stayed unmatched. CDR3 nucleotide sequence: TGTGCCAGCAGCCTAGGGGGCCAGCAGTACTTC. The encoded protein is CASSLGGQQYF.

V gene TRBV7-9 combines with J gene TRBJ2-4; 8 positions match TRBD1. CDR1 is SEHNR, CDR2 FQNEAQ, per germline (reference sequence). Losses at the gene ends were 5 bases for V and 8 bases for J; bases not matched to a gene: 11. The CDR3 spans 15 residues. The CDR3 sequence is CASSLGDRGLDIQYF. The CDR3 DNA follows: TGTGCCAGCAGCCTTGGAGACAGGGGTTTGGACATTCAGTACTTC.